Listed here are 9 T cell receptor beta chains from one sample, sequenced in a study of CD8 T cells in Susac syndrome. cDNA came from roughly 0.5 to 1 ug RNA primed by random hexamers. TCRdb reprocessed the immunoSEQ multiplex PCR reads with MiXCR, giving one entry per CDR3 protein. The data show about 210,000 distinct CDR3 sequences, 93% seen once. The sample taken for sequencing was CD4+ T cells from PBMCs. These receptors originate from a human donor in good health.

This clonotype was counted a few times. V and J are TRBV12-3 or TRBV12-4 and TRBJ1-5; no clear D. Trimming shortened V by 2 bases and J by 6 bases, and 5 bases separated the two germline ends. There are 12 residues in the CDR3. CDR3 DNA sequence: TGTGCCAGCAGTTTAACCAGTCAGCCCCAGCATTTT. Its translation: CASSLTSQPQHF.

J is TRBJ2-1 and V is TRBV20-1; 8 bases are a match to TRBD2. Trimming removed 7 bases from V and 7 bases from J; junction bases left unmatched: 15. Germline V gives CDR1 DFQATT, CDR2 SNEGSKA (reference sequence). The CDR3 spans 15 residues. The CDR3 DNA reads TGCAGTGTGCCCCAGCAGGCTAGCGGGCGGAATGAGCAGTTCTTC. This gives the protein CSVPQQASGRNEQFF.

This clonotype was found once. The chain is built from TRBV29-1 and TRBJ1-2, with D perhaps TRBD1 (5 bases). V was pared by 1 base and J by 8 bases, with 14 bases between. There are 13 residues in the CDR3. Germline V lookup: CDR1 SQVTM, CDR2 ANQGSEA. CDR3 coding DNA: TGCAGCGTTGAAGCTCAGGGAATGTACGGCTACACCTTC. Translating it yields CSVEAQGMYGYTF.

A single count supports this clonotype. V is TRBV9 and J is TRBJ1-6, with D perhaps matching TRBD1 (6 bases). The CDR3 has 16 residues. V lost 7 bases and J lost 0, with 14 bases in between. The germline V gene encodes CDR1 SGDLS and CDR2 YYNGEE. DNA of the CDR3: TGTGCCAGCGGCGGGGGGGCAAGCTCCTATAATTCACCCCTCCACTTT. It codes for CASGGGASSYNSPLHF.

This clonotype has just one count. The CDR3 here is CATSQGRGRNEQFF. The CDR3 DNA sequence: TGTGCCACCAGTCAGGGCAGGGGGCGAAATGAGCAGTTCTTC. The J gene is TRBJ2-1, the V gene TRBV24-1; 8 bases fit TRBD1. The CDR3 consists of 14 residues. V was clipped by 6 bases and J by 7 bases; unmatched bases: 7. Germline lookup yields CDR1 KGHDR and CDR2 SFDVKD.

The chain joins TRBV28 to TRBJ2-1; 8 bases match TRBD2. The V and J ends lost 8 bases and 3 bases, in that order; junction bases with no gene match: 18. This CDR3 has 18 residues. Germline V gene lookup returns CDR1 MDHEN and CDR2 SYDVKM. CDR3 nucleotides: TGTGCCAGCGGAGGGGGGACCTTTAGCGGGGCCGTCTACAATGAGCAGTTCTTC. Translating it yields CASGGGTFSGAVYNEQFF.

The V call is TRBV20-1, the J call TRBJ1-5; the D is unclear. Trimming left V 6 bases short and J 0 bases short, with 12 bases between. This CDR3 comprises 14 residues. Germline V gene sequence: CDR1 DFQATT, CDR2 SNEGSKA (reference sequence). CDR3 amino acids: CSAIQPYSNQPQHF. DNA of the CDR3: TGCAGTGCGATACAGCCTTATAGCAATCAGCCCCAGCATTTT.

CDR3 DNA sequence: TGTGCCAGCACCACTCCCTACGAGCAGTACTTC. It yields the protein CASTTPYEQYF. The chain links TRBV28 to TRBJ2-7, with D unclear. Trimming shortened V by 7 bases and J by 2 bases, and 6 bases separated the two germline ends. The CDR3 length is 11 residues. CDR1 MDHEN and CDR2 SYDVKM come from the germline V gene.

J is TRBJ2-5 and V is TRBV25-1; 8 positions agree with TRBD2. Germline assignment: CDR1 MGHDK and CDR2 SYGVNS. Trimming took 10 bases from V and 5 from J; bases not matched to a gene: 9. The CDR3 has 13 residues. The CDR3 loop reads CATRRGGSETQYF. The CDR3 coding sequence is TGTGCCACCCGTCGGGGGGGATCGGAGACCCAGTACTTC.